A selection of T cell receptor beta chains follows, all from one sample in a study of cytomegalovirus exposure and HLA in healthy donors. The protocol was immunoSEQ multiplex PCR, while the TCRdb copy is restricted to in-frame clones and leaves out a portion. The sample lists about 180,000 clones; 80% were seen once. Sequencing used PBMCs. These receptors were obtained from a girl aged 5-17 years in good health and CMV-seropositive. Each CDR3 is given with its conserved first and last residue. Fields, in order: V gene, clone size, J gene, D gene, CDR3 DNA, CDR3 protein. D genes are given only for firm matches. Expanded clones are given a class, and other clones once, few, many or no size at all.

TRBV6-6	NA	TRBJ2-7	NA	TGTGCCAGCAGTCATCAGGGAGGCAACGAGCAGTACTTC	CASSHQGGNEQYF
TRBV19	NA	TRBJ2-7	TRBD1	TGTGCCAGTAGTATAGGGACAGGCGGGGAGCAGTACTTC	CASSIGTGGEQYF
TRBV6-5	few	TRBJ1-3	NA	TGTGCCAGCAGTTACTCGGGAGGGAAAGGAAACACCATATATTTT	CASSYSGGKGNTIYF
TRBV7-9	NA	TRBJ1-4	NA	TGTGCCAGCAGCGGAGCAGGGGTGCCAGTTGGAAAACTGTTTTTT	CASSGAGVPVGKLFF
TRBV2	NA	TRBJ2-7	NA	TGTGCCAGCAGTGAAGATCCCAATTGGACTCGGAGCTCCTACGAGCAGTACTTC	CASSEDPNWTRSSYEQYF
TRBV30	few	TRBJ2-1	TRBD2	TGTGCCTGTGGGACTAGCGATGAGCAGTTCTTC	CACGTSDEQFF
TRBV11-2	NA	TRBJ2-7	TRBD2	TGTGCCAGCAGCTTGACTAGCGGGAGGGCCTCCTACGAGCAGTACTTC	CASSLTSGRASYEQYF
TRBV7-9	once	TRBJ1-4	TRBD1	TGTGCCAGCAGCTATAACAGGGGGTTTGGTATGTTTTTT	CASSYNRGFGMFF
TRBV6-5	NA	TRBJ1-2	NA	TGTGCCAGCAGCCCCTTACTGGGGACTGCCTATGGCTACACCTTC	CASSPLLGTAYGYTF
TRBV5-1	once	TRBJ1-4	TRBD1	TGCGCCAGCAGCCCCGGACAGGGAATTGAAAAACTGTTTTTT	CASSPGQGIEKLFF
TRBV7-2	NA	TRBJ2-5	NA	TGTGCCAGCAGCTTAGGGCGGGCGCAAGAGACCCAGTACTTC	CASSLGRAQETQYF
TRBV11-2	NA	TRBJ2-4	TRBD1	TGTGCCAGCAGCGCCATTACAGGGGTCCCCAAAAACATTCAGTACTTC	CASSAITGVPKNIQYF
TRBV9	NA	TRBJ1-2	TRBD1	TGTGCCAGCAGCGAGACGGACAGGGTACGGGGCTACACCTTC	CASSETDRVRGYTF
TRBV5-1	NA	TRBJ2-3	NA	TGCGCCAGCAGCTTGGTTTCAGTAGCGAGAAGCACAGATACGCAGTATTTT	CASSLVSVARSTDTQYF
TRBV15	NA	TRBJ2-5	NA	TGTGCCACCAGCAGAGCGGACAGACAAGAGACCCAGTACTTC	CATSRADRQETQYF
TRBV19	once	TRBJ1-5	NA	TGTGCCAGTACCCCCAGGGGAGCCTATAGCAATCAGCCCCAGCATTTT	CASTPRGAYSNQPQHF
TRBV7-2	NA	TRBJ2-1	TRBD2	TGTGCCAGCAGCTTAGACGGGAGGGCCTACAATGAGCAGTTCTTC	CASSLDGRAYNEQFF